The present entry profiles one T cell receptor beta chain with its context. The antigen remains undetermined. J lost 7 bases, V lost 4 bases, and 5 bases had no gene match. CDR3 length: 14 amino acids. Per the germline V gene, CDR1 is GTSNPN and CDR2 is SVGIG (reference sequence). The PCR had 60 Vbeta and 13 Jbeta primers. Here immunoSEQ multiplex PCR was the method, and the copy in TCRdb shows in-frame clones only, minus some. The sample table includes approximately 120,000 clones. This sample is drawn from a study of cytomegalovirus exposure and HLA in healthy donors. Study-level results: With later analysis, a missense DCLRE1C variant became linked to TCR beta V- and J-gene trimming. V segments that were indistinguishable, TRBV6-2 and TRBV6-3 among them, were omitted from analysis. In an earlier analysis, in about 530 donors, most V segments appeared productive either ~90% or ~30% of the time. Cytomegalovirus association was listed for 164 TCR beta chains.

The chain combines TRBV30 with TRBJ1-4; 11 nucleotides agree with TRBD1. This clonotype originated in a woman aged 60 to 75 in good health and CMV-seronegative. Sequenced material: PBMCs. CDR3 nucleotides: TGTGCCTGGACTCCGGGACAGGGGGTTGAAAAACTGTTTTTT. The encoded protein is CAWTPGQGVEKLFF.